The source of this TCR beta chain is a study of shared clonotypes between healthy human individuals. Study-wide points: A handful of donors showed sharing of 4.5% to 5% of naive CD4 clonotypes.

The CDR3 covers 14 residues. Between the trimmed V and J ends, which lost 1 base and 3 bases, there was a span of 8 bases. In germline, CDR1 is LNHNV, CDR2 YYDKDF (reference sequence). Comment on this clone: Its specificity is not known. Different DNA sequences within this sample yield the same CDR3.

TCRdb keeps only in-frame clones here, not all; method: immunoSEQ multiplex PCR. This table has more than 900,000 clones, around 78% appearing once. Specimen: memory CD4+ T cells from PBMCs. The subset: CD45RA-negative fraction. The receptor comes from a man between 18 and 29 years old in good health. Some clones in this sample may be carry-over from other donors' samples. The V gene is TRBV15, the J gene TRBJ2-3; no definite D call. The DNA of the CDR3 is TGTGCCACCAGCAGAGCCAGATTTACAGATACGCAGTATTTT. As protein: CATSRARFTDTQYF.